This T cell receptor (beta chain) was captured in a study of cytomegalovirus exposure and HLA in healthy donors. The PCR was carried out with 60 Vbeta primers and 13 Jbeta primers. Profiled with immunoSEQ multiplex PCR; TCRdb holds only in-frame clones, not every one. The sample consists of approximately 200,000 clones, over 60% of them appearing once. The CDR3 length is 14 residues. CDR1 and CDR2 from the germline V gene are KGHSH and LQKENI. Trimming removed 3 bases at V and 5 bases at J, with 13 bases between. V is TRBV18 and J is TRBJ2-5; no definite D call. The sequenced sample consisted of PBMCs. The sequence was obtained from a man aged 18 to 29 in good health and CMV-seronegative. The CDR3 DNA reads TGTGCCAGCTCACCTGCGGAACTTGGTGAGACCCAGTACTTC. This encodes CASSPAELGETQYF. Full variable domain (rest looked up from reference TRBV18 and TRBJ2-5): NAGVMQNPRHLVRRRGQEARLRCSPMKGHSHVYWYRQLPEEGLKFMVYLQKENIIDESGMPKERFSAEFPKEGPSILRIQQVVRGDSAAYFCASSPAELGETQYFGPGTRLLVL.